This T cell receptor (beta chain) is drawn from a study of T cells in women clearing cervical HPV infection. Study-wide context: Case blood was drawn a median roughly 150 days after lesion detection.

The CDR3 covers 15 residues. Trimming stripped 0 bases from V and 5 bases from J, with 10 bases between. Germline loops: CDR1 MGHRA, CDR2 YSYEKL. Concerning this clone itself: The antigen is undetermined. The CDR3 is cut off 3 residues early in the read; its end comes from the germline J gene.

General study results and limits: Each sample's T-cell count was unknown, possibly confounding richness.

This table comes from immunoSEQ multiplex PCR, and its TCRdb copy is limited to in-frame clones, with some not included. This table lists some 15,000 clones. The chain employs TRBV4-1 and TRBJ2-2; no clear D gene. Sequencing was done on a sample of blood buffy coat. The source is a woman between 18 and 75 years old with a cervical HPV16 infection that either progressed to CIN3+ or cleared (not recorded which). The DNA read from the CDR3 is TGCGCCAGCAGCCAAGATAGGGTCCAAACCGGGGAG. It codes for CASSQDRVQTGE. In full, the CDR3 reads CASSQDRVQTGELFF.